Many counts were recorded for the clone carrying this T cell receptor beta chain. The target antigen is unknown. The data are from a study of blood T cells in healthy people across ages. Study-wide results and limits: Comparison with aged donors showed that long-lived donors had more naive CD4+ cells and higher diversity.

Alongside a J-beta primer mix, a sample-barcoded 5' primer served in a second PCR lasting about 7 to 11 cycles. Each cDNA was tagged by a template-switch adaptor containing 12 random nucleotides. Each CDR3 protein gets one entry after TCRdb re-called the 5' RACE reads with MiXCR. Of 1.8 million or so distinct CDR3 sequences in the sample, about two fifths were seen once. The TCR sequence derives from a human donor in good health. The sample was blood.

The CDR3 nucleotides read TGCAGTGCTAGAAAGGACAGGGGCTTCGAGCAGTACTTC. Translation gives CSARKDRGFEQYF. This chain joins TRBV20-1 and TRBJ2-7; TRBD1 matches at 9 bases. The CDR3 extends over 13 amino acids. V was clipped by 2 bases and J by 6 bases; unmatched bases: 5. Germline CDR1 DFQATT, CDR2 SNEGSKA (reference sequence).